Listed here are 10 T cell receptor beta chains from one sample, sequenced in a study of metastatic and nonmetastatic thyroid tumors. There were no patients who had received any treatment before thyroid surgery. Using MiXCR, TCRdb re-called clones from the PCR reads. The sample gives around 50,000 clones, around 21% of which show up once; about 4% is in the top ten. The sample consisted of blood. These receptors were obtained from a male donor with papillary thyroid cancer or a benign thyroid nodule (not recorded which). Some clones in this sample may be carry-over from other donors' samples.

The sample holds one count of this clone. The chain joins TRBV20-1 to TRBJ2-1; 11 bases line up with TRBD2. V trimming: 0 bases; J trimming: 3 bases; junction bases outside the gene matches: 7. Per the germline V gene, CDR1 is DFQATT and CDR2 is SNEGSKA (reference sequence). The CDR3 covers 17 residues. In nucleotides, the CDR3 is TGCAGTGCTAGAGATTTTGGGACTAGCGGCATCTACAATGAGCAGTTCTTC. It is translated as CSARDFGTSGIYNEQFF.

This clone was observed a few times. The rearrangement links TRBV6-1 to TRBJ2-7; 9 positions agree with TRBD2. Per germline, CDR1 MNHNS and CDR2 SASEGT. The CDR3 totals 15 residues. Germline trimming cut 6 bases from V and 3 bases from J; bases unmatched to any gene: 9. CDR3 in amino acids: CASREIAGVLYEQYF. CDR3 DNA sequence: TGTGCCAGCAGAGAGATAGCGGGGGTCCTCTACGAGCAGTACTTC.

This clone appeared many times. The genes are TRBV27 and TRBJ1-5; 9 nucleotides line up with TRBD1. Germline trimming cut 6 bases from V and 3 bases from J; bases unmatched to any gene: 9. Germline V gene sequence: CDR1 MNHEY, CDR2 SMNVEV (reference sequence). CDR3 size: 16 residues. The CDR3 DNA reads as TGTGCCAGCAGCATACAAGGGACAGGGCTCAATCAGCCCCAGCATTTT. Translated: CASSIQGTGLNQPQHF.

The sample holds many counts of this clone. Other DNA sequences in this sample translate to the same CDR3. The chain joins TRBV10-3 to TRBJ1-2; tentative D call: TRBD1 (6 bases). The V gene lost 6 bases and the J gene lost 2 bases, with 10 bases spanning the gap. The V gene's germline CDR1 is ENHRY and CDR2 SYGVKD. This CDR3 has 13 residues. CDR3 bases: TGTGCCATCAGCACGGACAGCAACTATGGCTACACCTTC. It specifies CAISTDSNYGYTF.

Only a few counts were recorded for this clone. This chain joins TRBV9 and TRBJ2-3, with TRBD2 identical over 10 bases. V trimming: 0 bases; J trimming: 4 bases; junction bases outside the gene matches: 5. Germline CDR1 and CDR2: SGDLS and YYNGEE. The CDR3 contains 16 residues. The CDR3 DNA is TGTGCCAGCAGCGTAGGGCAGCGGGGGGGGGCAGATACGCAGTATTTT. It codes for CASSVGQRGGADTQYF. Combining the CDR3 with reference TRBV9 and TRBJ2-3 gives the whole variable domain DSGVTQTPKHLITATGQRVTLRCSPRSGDLSVYWYQQSLDQGLQFLIQYYNGEERAKGNILERFSAQQFPDLHSELNLSSLELGDSALYFCASSVGQRGGADTQYFGPGTRLTVL.

This chain joins TRBV28 and TRBJ2-1, with TRBD2 matching 15 bases. The CDR3 is 20 amino acids. The germline V gene has CDR1 MDHEN and CDR2 SYDVKM. Trimming took 5 bases from V and 1 from J; bases not matched to a gene: 12. CDR3 loop: CASSIQPGLAGGWSYNEQFF. For the CDR3, the DNA is TGTGCCAGCAGTATACAACCGGGACTAGCGGGAGGATGGTCCTACAATGAGCAGTTCTTC.

The gene calls are TRBV19 and TRBJ2-7; 9 positions agree with TRBD2. The germline V gene has CDR1 LNHDA and CDR2 SQIVND (reference sequence). V dropped 3 bases and J dropped 4; count of bases not matched to a gene: 7. This CDR3 has 15 amino acids. Here the CDR3 reads CASSMGTSWGYEQYF. In DNA, the CDR3 is TGTGCCAGTAGTATGGGGACTAGCTGGGGTTACGAGCAGTACTTC. Drawing the rest from reference TRBV19 and TRBJ2-7, the complete variable domain is DGGITQSPKYLFRKEGQNVTLSCEQNLNHDAMYWYRQDPGQGLRLIYYSQIVNDFQKGDIAEGYSVSREKKESFPLTVTSAQKNPTAFYLCASSMGTSWGYEQYFGPGTRLTVT.

About this clone: This may come from a read error, since a much larger clone is one base off. This chain joins TRBV7-3 and TRBJ2-3, with 14 nucleotides matching TRBD2. Per the germline V gene, CDR1 is SGHTA and CDR2 is FQGTGA. The CDR3 sequence is 16 residues long. After removal of 4 bases from V and 7 bases from J, the junction contained 7 bases not matched to a gene. In DNA form, the CDR3 reads TGTGCCAGCAGCTCGGGACTAGCGGGAGAGTCATATACGCAGTATTTT. This sequence encodes CASSSGLAGESYTQYF.

This clone was counted at least ten times. The genes are TRBV11-2 and TRBJ2-2; D call uncertain. CDR3 size: 16 residues. Trimming took 8 bases from V and 0 from J, leaving 16 bases between them. Germline CDR1 SGHAT, CDR2 FQNNGV. The DNA of the CDR3 is TGTGCCAGCCACCCTATTGACACTGCGAACACCGGGGAGCTGTTTTTT. This gives the protein CASHPIDTANTGELFF.

This clone was recorded at least ten times. The chain couples TRBV18 to TRBJ2-7; D perhaps matches TRBD1 (5 bases). The germline CDR1 and CDR2 sequences are KGHSH and LQKENI. CDR3 length equals 16 residues. The V and J ends lost 2 bases and 2 bases respectively, with 16 bases between them. The CDR3 DNA reads TGTGCCAGCTCACCAGGACACATTTCCCCAACCTACGAGCAGTACTTC. Translated: CASSPGHISPTYEQYF.